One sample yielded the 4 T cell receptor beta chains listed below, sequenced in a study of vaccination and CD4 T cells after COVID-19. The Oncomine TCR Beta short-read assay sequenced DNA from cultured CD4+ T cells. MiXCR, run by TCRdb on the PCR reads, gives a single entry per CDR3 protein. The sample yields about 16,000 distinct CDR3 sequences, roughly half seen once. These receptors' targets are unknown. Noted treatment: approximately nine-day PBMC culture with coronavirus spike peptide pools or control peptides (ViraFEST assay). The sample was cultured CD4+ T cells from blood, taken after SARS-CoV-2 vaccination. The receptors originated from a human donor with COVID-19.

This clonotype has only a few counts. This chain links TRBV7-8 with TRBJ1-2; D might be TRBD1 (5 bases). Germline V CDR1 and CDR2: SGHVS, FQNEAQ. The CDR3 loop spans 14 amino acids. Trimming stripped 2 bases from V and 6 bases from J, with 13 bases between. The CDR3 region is CASSLRQGEDGYTF. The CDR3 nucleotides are TGTGCCAGCAGCTTACGTCAGGGTGAGGATGGCTACACCTTC. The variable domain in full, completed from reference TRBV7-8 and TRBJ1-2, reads GAGVSQSPRYKVAKRGQDVALRCDPISGHVSLFWYQQALGQGPEFLTYFQNEAQLDKSGLPSDRFFAERPEGSVSTLKIQRTQQEDSAVYLCASSLRQGEDGYTFGSGTRLTVV.

The CDR3 here is CATSRPLSNYGYTF. CDR3 bases: TGTGCCACCAGCAGACCCCTCAGTAACTATGGCTACACCTTC. The rearrangement uses TRBV15 and TRBJ1-2; no definite D call. The CDR3 spans 14 residues. With 2 bases removed from V and 1 base from J, the gap between germline ends came to 8 bases. Germline V gene lookup returns CDR1 LNHNV and CDR2 YYDKDF (reference sequence).

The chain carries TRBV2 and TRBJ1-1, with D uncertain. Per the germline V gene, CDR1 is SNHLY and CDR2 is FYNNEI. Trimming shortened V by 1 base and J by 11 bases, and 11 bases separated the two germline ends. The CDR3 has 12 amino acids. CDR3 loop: CASSEERGKAFF. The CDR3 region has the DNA TGTGCCAGCAGTGAAGAGCGGGGAAAGGCTTTCTTT. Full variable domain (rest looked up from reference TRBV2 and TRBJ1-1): EPEVTQTPSHQVTQMGQEVILRCVPISNHLYFYWYRQILGQKVEFLVSFYNNEISEKSEIFDDQFSVERPDGSNFTLKIRSTKLEDSAMYFCASSEERGKAFFGQGTRLTVV.

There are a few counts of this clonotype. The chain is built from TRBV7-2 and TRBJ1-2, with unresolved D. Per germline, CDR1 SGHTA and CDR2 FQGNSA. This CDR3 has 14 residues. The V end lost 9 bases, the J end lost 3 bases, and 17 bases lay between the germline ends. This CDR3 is CASSELGYHYGYTF. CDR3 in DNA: TGTGCCAGTAGTGAGCTCGGATACCACTATGGCTACACCTTC.